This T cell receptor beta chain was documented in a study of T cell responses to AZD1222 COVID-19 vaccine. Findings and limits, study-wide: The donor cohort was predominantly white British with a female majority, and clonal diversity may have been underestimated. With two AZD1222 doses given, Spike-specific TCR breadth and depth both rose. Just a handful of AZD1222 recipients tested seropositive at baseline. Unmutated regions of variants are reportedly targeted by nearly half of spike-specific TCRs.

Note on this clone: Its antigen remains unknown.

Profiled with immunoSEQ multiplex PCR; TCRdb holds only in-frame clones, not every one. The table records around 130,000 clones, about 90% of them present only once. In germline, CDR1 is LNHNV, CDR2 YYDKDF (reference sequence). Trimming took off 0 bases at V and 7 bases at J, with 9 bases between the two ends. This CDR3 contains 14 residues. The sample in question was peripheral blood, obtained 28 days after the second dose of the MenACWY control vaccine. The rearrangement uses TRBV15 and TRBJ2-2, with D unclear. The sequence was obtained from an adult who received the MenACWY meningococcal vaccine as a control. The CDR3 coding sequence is TGTGCCACCAGCAGAGATGTACCCTTCGGGGAGCTGTTTTTT. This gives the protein CATSRDVPFGELFF.